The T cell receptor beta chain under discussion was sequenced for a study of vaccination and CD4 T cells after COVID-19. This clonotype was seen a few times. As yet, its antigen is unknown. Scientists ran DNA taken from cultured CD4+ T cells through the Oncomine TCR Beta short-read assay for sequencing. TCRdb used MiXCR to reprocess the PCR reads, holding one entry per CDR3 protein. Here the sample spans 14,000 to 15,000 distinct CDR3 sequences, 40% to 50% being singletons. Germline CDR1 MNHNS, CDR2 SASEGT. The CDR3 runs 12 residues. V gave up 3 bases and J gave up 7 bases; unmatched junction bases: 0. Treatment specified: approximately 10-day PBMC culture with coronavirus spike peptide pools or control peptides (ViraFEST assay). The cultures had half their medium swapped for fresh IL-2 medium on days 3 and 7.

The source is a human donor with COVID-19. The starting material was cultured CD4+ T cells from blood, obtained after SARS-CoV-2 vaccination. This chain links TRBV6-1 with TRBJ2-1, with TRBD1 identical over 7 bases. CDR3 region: CASSETGNEQFF. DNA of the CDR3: TGTGCCAGCAGTGAGACAGGGAATGAGCAGTTCTTC.